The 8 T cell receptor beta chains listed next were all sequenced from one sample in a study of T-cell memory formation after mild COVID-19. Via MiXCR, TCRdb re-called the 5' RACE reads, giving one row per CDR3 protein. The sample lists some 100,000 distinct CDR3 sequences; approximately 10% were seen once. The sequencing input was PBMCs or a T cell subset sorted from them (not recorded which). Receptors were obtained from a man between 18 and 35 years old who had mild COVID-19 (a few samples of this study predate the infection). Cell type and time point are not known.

The CDR3 region has the DNA TGTGCCACCAGTGATCCGTTTGGGACAGGCACAGATACGCAGTATTTT. It yields the protein CATSDPFGTGTDTQYF. The chain uses TRBV24-1 and TRBJ2-3; 7 nucleotides match TRBD1. CDR3 length: 16 residues. CDR1 and CDR2 (germline): KGHDR, SFDVKD. V was clipped by 3 bases and J by 1 base; unmatched bases: 6.

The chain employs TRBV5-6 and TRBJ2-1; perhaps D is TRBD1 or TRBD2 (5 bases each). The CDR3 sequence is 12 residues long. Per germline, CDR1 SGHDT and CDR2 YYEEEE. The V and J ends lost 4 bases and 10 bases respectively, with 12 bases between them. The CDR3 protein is CASSPEGREQFF. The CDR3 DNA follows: TGTGCCAGCAGCCCCGAGGGACGGGAGCAGTTCTTC.

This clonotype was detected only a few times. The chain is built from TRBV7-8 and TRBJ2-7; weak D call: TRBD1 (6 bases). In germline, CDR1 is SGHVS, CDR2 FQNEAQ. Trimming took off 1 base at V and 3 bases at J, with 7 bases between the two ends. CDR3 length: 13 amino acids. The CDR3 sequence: CASSLGGLYEQYV. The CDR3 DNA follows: TGTGCCAGCAGCTTAGGGGGGCTCTACGAGCAGTACGTC.

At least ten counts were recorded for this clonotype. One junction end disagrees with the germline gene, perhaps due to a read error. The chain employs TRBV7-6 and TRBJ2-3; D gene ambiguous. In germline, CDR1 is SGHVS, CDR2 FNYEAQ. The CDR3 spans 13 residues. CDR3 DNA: TGTACCAGCGTGGAGCTTAGCACAGATACGCAGTATTTT. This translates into CTSVELSTDTQYF.

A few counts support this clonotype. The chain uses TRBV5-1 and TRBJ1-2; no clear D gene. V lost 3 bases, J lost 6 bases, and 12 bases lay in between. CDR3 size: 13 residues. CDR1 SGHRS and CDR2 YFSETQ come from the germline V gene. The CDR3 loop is CASSSDGIDGYTF. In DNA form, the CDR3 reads TGCGCCAGCAGCTCCGACGGGATCGATGGCTACACCTTC. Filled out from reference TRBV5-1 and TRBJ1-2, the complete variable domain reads KAGVTQTPRYLIKTRGQQVTLSCSPISGHRSVSWYQQTPGQGLQFLFEYFSETQRNKGNFPGRFSGRQFSNSRSEMNVSTLELGDSALYLCASSSDGIDGYTFGSGTRLTVV.

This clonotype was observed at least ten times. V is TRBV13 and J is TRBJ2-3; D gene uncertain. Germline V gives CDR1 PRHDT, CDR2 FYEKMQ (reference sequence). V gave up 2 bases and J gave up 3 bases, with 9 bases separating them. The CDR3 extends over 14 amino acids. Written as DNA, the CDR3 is TGTGCCAGCAGCTTAAGGGTTTCGACAGATACGCAGTATTTT. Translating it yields CASSLRVSTDTQYF. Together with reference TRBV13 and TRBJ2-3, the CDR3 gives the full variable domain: AAGVIQSPRHLIKEKRETATLKCYPIPRHDTVYWYQQGPGQDPQFLISFYEKMQSDKGSIPDRFSAQQFSDYHSELNMSSLELGDSALYFCASSLRVSTDTQYFGPGTRLTVL.

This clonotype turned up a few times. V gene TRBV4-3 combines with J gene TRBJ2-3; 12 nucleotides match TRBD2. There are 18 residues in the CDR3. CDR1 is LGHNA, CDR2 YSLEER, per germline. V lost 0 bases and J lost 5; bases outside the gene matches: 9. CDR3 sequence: CASSQDWPSGGAGDTQYF. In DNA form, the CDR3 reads TGCGCCAGCAGCCAAGATTGGCCTAGCGGGGGGGCAGGAGATACGCAGTATTTT.

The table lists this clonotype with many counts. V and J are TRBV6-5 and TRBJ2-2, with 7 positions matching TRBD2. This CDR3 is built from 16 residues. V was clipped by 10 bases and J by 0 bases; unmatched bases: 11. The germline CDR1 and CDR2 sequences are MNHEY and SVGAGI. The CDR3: CATFWGEGSNTGELFF. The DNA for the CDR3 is TGTGCCACTTTTTGGGGGGAGGGTTCGAACACCGGGGAGCTGTTTTTT.